What follows describes a single T cell receptor (beta chain). Its specificity is not known. This sample stems from a study of post-analysis software for immune sequencing data. Overall study context: Secondary progressive, relapsing-remitting and progressive-relapsing multiple sclerosis were among the included disease courses.

Findings of the study overall: The five TRBV segments detected at higher frequency in patients than in controls included TRBV5-6, TRBV5-1 and TRBV20-1. F measure showed strong co-clustering of same-batch samples.

Unique molecular identifiers were carried by the TCR beta cDNA libraries. Researchers reported approximately 500,000 cDNA molecules coming from about 0.98 to 11 million T cells. TCRdb reprocessed the PCR reads with MiXCR, giving one entry per CDR3 protein. The data show about 540,000 distinct CDR3 sequences, with 34% seen just once and approximately 5.4% held by the top ten. The length of the CDR3 is 16 residues. Germline CDR1 SGHVS, CDR2 FNYEAQ. Sequencing input: blood. This clonotype was obtained from a girl aged 2-17 years with multiple sclerosis. The rearrangement joins TRBV7-6 to TRBJ2-1; a possible D gene is TRBD2 (6 bases). The J call may be in error: the DNA end matches TRBJ2-7 better. The CDR3 nucleotides are TGTGCCAGCAGCACATCAAGGGCGGGGTCTTACAATGAGCAGTACTTC. Translating gives CASSTSRAGSYNEQYF.